The source of this T cell receptor (beta chain) is a study of T cells in Graves' hyperthyroidism and ophthalmopathy. Study-wide results and caveats: A model of 13 V-J features distinguished ophthalmopathy from stable hyperthyroidism.

A remark on this clonotype: No antigen is known for it.

It was RNA transcripts that yielded the amplified TCR beta CDR3 regions. The HTBI primer set was used in a first-round RT-PCR of the TCR CDR3. One entry per CDR3 protein results from TCRdb running MiXCR on the multiplex PCR reads. The table has around 700,000 distinct CDR3 sequences, over 15% seen once. Deletions cut 2 bases from V and 9 bases from J, with 16 bases between. The CDR3 spans 14 residues. Germline V CDR1 and CDR2: MNHEY, SVGAGI. The study excluded patients with uncontrolled infection, other autoimmune disease, pregnancy or lactation. Clinical symptoms, serum thyroxine, TRAb, thyroid ultrasound and orbital computed tomography informed diagnoses.

V gene TRBV6-5 combines with J gene TRBJ1-1; D unclear. The sequencing sample was made of blood. The origin of this receptor is a woman aged 50 to 60 with Graves' hyperthyroidism that later progressed to Graves' ophthalmopathy. CDR3 bases: TGTGCCAGCAGTTACACATATCGGAGGCAACAAGCTTTCTTT. It yields the protein CASSYTYRRQQAFF.